These 13 T cell receptor beta chains were all obtained from the same sample, sequenced in a study of patients and donors after allogeneic stem cell transplantation. One entry per CDR3 protein, called by TCRdb with MiXCR from the RT-PCR reads. The sample has about 960,000 distinct CDR3 sequences, around 17% seen once. Sequencing was carried out using blood, either unsorted or a sorted T cell fraction (not recorded which). The receptors originated from a human donor who was either an allogeneic HSCT recipient or a stem cell or donor lymphocyte infusion donor (not recorded which). It is not recorded whose cells these are; they may come from a transplant donor.

The V call is TRBV29-1, the J call TRBJ2-1; maybe TRBD2 (7 bases). Per germline, CDR1 SQVTM and CDR2 ANQGSEA. There are 14 residues in the CDR3. The V end was cut by 7 bases, the J end by 1 base, with 14 bases between. CDR3 sequence reads: CSGGRGASYNEQFF. The CDR3 coding sequence is TGCAGCGGGGGTCGGGGGGCTTCCTACAATGAGCAGTTCTTC.

The chain combines TRBV9 with TRBJ1-2; 12 nucleotides align to TRBD1. Germline loops: CDR1 SGDLS, CDR2 YYNGEE. With V trimmed by 4 bases and J by 4 bases, 5 bases remained unmatched. This CDR3 has 15 amino acids. CDR3 DNA sequence: TGTGCCAGCAGCATAGGGACAGGGGGCGTCTATGGCTACACCTTC. Translating it yields CASSIGTGGVYGYTF.

This sequence joins TRBV6-5 and TRBJ2-7, with D perhaps TRBD2 (5 bases). Germline V gives CDR1 MNHEY, CDR2 SVGAGI. The CDR3 is 17 residues long. Trimming cost V 0 bases and J 1 base, with 16 bases left between them. CDR3 DNA: TGTGCCAGCAGTTACTCGAACGGGAAAACAAAATCCTACGAGCAGTACTTC. Protein sequence: CASSYSNGKTKSYEQYF.

The chain recombines TRBV9 with TRBJ2-7; weak D call: TRBD1 (5 bases). Per germline, CDR1 SGDLS and CDR2 YYNGEE. The CDR3 has 14 residues. V was trimmed by 0 bases and J by 2 bases, leaving 9 bases between them. The CDR3 loop is CASSVDTGAYEQYF. The DNA of the CDR3 is TGTGCCAGCAGCGTAGATACAGGCGCCTACGAGCAGTACTTC.

In its sample, this clonotype was seen a few times. This chain joins TRBV12-3 or TRBV12-4 and TRBJ2-1; D unresolved. V was cut by 5 bases and J by 0 bases, with 8 bases left in between. The CDR3 contains 14 residues. CDR3 region: CASSRAFSYNEQFF. CDR3 in DNA: TGTGCCAGCAGTAGGGCTTTCTCCTACAATGAGCAGTTCTTC.

V and J are TRBV20-1 and TRBJ2-5, with D hard to call. This CDR3 comprises 13 residues. CDR1 is DFQATT, CDR2 SNEGSKA, per germline (reference sequence). V was pared by 5 bases and J by 5 bases, with 15 bases between. Here the CDR3 DNA reads TGCAGTGCTCCACGTGTCTTGGGGGAGACCCAGTACTTC. Residues: CSAPRVLGETQYF.

This chain connects TRBV5-1 to TRBJ1-2; D is ambiguous. This CDR3 is built from 13 residues. Germline CDR1 is SGHRS and CDR2 is YFSETQ. V dropped 5 bases and J dropped 8 bases, with 16 bases sitting between them. The CDR3 region is CASRQRQDWGYTF. For the CDR3, the DNA is TGCGCCAGCAGACAAAGACAAGATTGGGGCTACACCTTC.

This clonotype was picked up a small number of times. V gene TRBV6-2 or TRBV6-3 combines with J gene TRBJ2-7; D gene ambiguous. The CDR3 is made up of 13 amino acids. Germline-derived CDR1 and CDR2 are MNHEY and SVGEGT. The V gene lost 1 base and the J gene lost 3 bases, with 7 bases spanning the gap. The CDR3 is CASSYLDIYEQYF. The DNA for the CDR3 is TGTGCCAGCAGTTACTTAGACATCTACGAGCAGTACTTC.

This chain uses TRBV4-1 with TRBJ2-1; D tentatively fits TRBD1 or TRBD2 (5 bases each). The CDR3 runs 18 residues. Per the germline V gene, CDR1 is MGHRA and CDR2 is YSYEKL. The V end lost 0 bases, the J end lost 7 bases, and 22 bases lay between the germline ends. For the CDR3, the DNA is TGCGCCAGCAGCCAAGATTTCGGAGAATACCTTGGGGGAAATGAGCAGTTCTTC. Its protein product is CASSQDFGEYLGGNEQFF.

This rearrangement joins TRBV11-3 to TRBJ2-3; 8 nucleotides line up with TRBD2. Per the germline V gene, CDR1 is SGHNT and CDR2 is YENEEA. V lost 5 bases, J lost 5 bases, and 6 bases stayed unmatched. The CDR3 spans 14 residues. As DNA, the CDR3 is TGTGCCAGCAGCAAGGGGGGACTAGAAGATACGCAGTATTTT. Its translation: CASSKGGLEDTQYF. Filled out from reference TRBV11-3 and TRBJ2-3, the complete variable domain reads EAGVVQSPRYKIIEKKQPVAFWCNPISGHNTLYWYLQNLGQGPELLIRYENEEAVDDSQLPKDRFSAERLKGVDSTLKIQPAELGDSAVYLCASSKGGLEDTQYFGPGTRLTVL.

Turning to this clonotype: An end of the junction differs from the germline gene, which may be a read error. The chain uses TRBV20-1 and TRBJ1-2; 12 bases align to TRBD1. The CDR3 has 16 residues. Germline loops: CDR1 DFQATT, CDR2 SNEGSKA (reference sequence). The CDR3 protein is CSARAVAGQGAGGFTF. The CDR3 nucleotides read TGCAGTGCTAGAGCGGTTGCGGGACAGGGGGCAGGTGGCTTCACCTTC.

This clonotype showed up just a few times. The J gene is TRBJ2-2, the V gene TRBV6-1, with 10 bases matching TRBD2. The germline V gene has CDR1 MNHNS and CDR2 SASEGT. The CDR3 length is 17 residues. The J segment lost 0 bases and the V segment lost 4 bases, leaving 5 bases of the junction unmatched. CDR3 sequence: CASSAASGGANTGELFF. The CDR3 region has the DNA TGTGCCAGCAGTGCCGCTAGCGGGGGTGCGAACACCGGGGAGCTGTTTTTT.

This clonotype occurred many times. The genes are TRBV5-5 and TRBJ1-1; the D is unclear. The CDR3 is made up of 12 amino acids. V lost 0 bases to trimming and J lost 8 bases, with 8 bases between them. Per the germline V gene, CDR1 is SGHKS and CDR2 is YYEKEE (reference sequence). In nucleotides, the CDR3 is TGTGCCAGCAGCTTGGGGTCGGGGGAAGCTTTCTTT. Translation gives CASSLGSGEAFF.